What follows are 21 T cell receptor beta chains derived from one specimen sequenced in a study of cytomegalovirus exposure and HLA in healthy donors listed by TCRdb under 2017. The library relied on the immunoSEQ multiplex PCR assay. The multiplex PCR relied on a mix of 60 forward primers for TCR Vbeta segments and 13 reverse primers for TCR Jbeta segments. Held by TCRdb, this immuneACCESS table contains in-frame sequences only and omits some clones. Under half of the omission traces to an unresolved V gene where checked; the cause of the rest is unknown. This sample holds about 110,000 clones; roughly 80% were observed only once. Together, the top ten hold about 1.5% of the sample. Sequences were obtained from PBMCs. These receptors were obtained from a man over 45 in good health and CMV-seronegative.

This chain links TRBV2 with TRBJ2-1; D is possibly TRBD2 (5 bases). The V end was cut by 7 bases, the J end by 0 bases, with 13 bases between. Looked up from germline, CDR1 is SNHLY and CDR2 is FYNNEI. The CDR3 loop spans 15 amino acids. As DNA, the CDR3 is TGTGCCAGCACCCTGGACTCACACTCCTACAATGAGCAGTTCTTC. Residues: CASTLDSHSYNEQFF.

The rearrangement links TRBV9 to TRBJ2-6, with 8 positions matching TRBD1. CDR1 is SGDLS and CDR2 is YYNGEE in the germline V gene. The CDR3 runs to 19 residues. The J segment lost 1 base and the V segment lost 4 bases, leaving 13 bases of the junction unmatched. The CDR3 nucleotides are TGTGCCAGCAGCATAAGCCTGGCAGGGGGCGCTTCTGGGGCCAACGTCCTGACTTTC. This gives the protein CASSISLAGGASGANVLTF. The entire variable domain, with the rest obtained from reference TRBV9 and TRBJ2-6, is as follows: DSGVTQTPKHLITATGQRVTLRCSPRSGDLSVYWYQQSLDQGLQFLIQYYNGEERAKGNILERFSAQQFPDLHSELNLSSLELGDSALYFCASSISLAGGASGANVLTFGAGSRLTVL.

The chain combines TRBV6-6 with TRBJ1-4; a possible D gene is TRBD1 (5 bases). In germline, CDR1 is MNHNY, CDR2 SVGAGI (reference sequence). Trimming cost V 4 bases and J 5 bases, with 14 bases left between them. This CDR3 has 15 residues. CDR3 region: CASSSPDTQNEKLFF. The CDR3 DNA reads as TGTGCCAGCAGTTCTCCGGACACCCAAAATGAAAAACTGTTTTTT.

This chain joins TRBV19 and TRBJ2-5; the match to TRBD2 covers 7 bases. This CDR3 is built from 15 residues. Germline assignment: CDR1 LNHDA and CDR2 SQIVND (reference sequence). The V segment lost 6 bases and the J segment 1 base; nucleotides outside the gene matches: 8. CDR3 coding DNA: TGTGCCAGTAGGAGGGCCCTAGCGGCCCAAGAGACCCAGTACTTC. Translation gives CASRRALAAQETQYF.

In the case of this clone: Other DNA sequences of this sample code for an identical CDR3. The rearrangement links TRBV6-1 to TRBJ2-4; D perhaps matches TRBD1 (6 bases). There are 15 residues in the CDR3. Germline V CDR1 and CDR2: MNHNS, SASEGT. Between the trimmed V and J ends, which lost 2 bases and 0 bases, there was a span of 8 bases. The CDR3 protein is CASSEQGLAKNIQYF. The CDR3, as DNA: TGTGCCAGCAGTGAACAGGGGCTAGCCAAAAACATTCAGTACTTC.

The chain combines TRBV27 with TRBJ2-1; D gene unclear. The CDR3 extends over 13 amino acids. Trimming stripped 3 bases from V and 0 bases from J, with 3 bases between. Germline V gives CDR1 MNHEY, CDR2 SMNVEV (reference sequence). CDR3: CASSFSSYNEQFF. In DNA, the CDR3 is TGTGCCAGCAGTTTCTCCTCCTACAATGAGCAGTTCTTC.

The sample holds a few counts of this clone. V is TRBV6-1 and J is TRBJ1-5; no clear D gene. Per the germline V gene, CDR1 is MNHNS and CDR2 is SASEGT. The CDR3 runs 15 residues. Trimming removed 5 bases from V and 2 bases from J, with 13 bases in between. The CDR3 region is CASSPLPLGNQPQHF. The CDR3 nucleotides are TGTGCCAGCAGTCCCCTTCCCCTAGGCAATCAGCCCCAGCATTTT.

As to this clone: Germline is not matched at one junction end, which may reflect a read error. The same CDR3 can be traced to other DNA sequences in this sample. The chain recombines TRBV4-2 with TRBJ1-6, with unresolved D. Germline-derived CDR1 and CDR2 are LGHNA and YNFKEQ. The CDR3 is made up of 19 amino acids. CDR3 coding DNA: TGTGCCAGCAGCCAAGATACGACAAGTACAGTGGCCTATAATTCCCCCCTCCACTTT. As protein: CASSQDTTSTVAYNSPLHF.

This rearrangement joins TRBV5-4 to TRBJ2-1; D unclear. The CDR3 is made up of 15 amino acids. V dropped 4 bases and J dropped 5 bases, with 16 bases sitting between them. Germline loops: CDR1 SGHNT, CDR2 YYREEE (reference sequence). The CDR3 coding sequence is TGTGCCAGCAGCAACCGGGTCGCTAATGACAATGAGCAGTTCTTC. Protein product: CASSNRVANDNEQFF.

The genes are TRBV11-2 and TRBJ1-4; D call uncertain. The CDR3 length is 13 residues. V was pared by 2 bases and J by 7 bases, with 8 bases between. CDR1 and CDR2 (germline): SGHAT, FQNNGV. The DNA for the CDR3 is TGTGCCAGCAGCTTACGGGGAATTGAAAAACTGTTTTTT. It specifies CASSLRGIEKLFF.

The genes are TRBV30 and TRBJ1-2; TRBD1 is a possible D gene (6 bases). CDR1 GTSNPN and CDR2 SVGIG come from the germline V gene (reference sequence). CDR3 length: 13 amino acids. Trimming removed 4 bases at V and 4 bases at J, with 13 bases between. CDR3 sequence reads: CAWTSGGGYGYTF. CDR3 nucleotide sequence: TGTGCCTGGACCTCGGGAGGGGGCTATGGCTACACCTTC.

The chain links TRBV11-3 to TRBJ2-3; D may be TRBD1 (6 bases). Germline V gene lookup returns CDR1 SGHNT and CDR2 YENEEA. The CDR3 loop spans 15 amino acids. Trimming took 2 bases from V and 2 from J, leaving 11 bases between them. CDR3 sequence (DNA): TGTGCCAGCAGCTTATCCACAGGGCACACAGATACGCAGTATTTT. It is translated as CASSLSTGHTDTQYF.

CDR3 sequence reads: CASSPGLYSGANVLTF. The CDR3 coding sequence is TGTGCCAGCAGCCCGGGGTTGTACTCTGGGGCCAACGTCCTGACTTTC. The chain couples TRBV7-9 to TRBJ2-6; perhaps TRBD2 as D (5 bases). The CDR3 runs to 16 residues. Germline CDR1 is SEHNR and CDR2 is FQNEAQ (reference sequence). V lost 5 bases and J lost 0, with 11 bases in between.

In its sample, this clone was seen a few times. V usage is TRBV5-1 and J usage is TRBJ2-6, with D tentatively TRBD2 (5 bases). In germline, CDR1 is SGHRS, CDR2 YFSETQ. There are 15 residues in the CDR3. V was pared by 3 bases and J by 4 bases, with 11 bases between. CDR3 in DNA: TGCGCCAGCAGCTATACGGGGATGGGGGCCAACGTCCTGACTTTC. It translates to CASSYTGMGANVLTF.

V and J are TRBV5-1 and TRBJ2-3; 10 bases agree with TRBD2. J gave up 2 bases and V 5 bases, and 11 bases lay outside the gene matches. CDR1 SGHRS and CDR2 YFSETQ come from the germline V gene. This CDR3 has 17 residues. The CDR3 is CASRLLASGGHTDTQYF. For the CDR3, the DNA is TGCGCCAGCAGGCTTTTGGCTAGCGGGGGCCACACAGATACGCAGTATTTT.

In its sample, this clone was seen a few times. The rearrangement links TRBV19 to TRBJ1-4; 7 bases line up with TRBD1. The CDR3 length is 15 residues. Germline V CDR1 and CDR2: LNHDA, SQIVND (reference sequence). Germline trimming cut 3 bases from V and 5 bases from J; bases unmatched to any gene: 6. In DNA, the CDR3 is TGTGCCAGTAGTATCAGGACAGGACTGAATGAAAAACTGTTTTTT. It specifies CASSIRTGLNEKLFF.

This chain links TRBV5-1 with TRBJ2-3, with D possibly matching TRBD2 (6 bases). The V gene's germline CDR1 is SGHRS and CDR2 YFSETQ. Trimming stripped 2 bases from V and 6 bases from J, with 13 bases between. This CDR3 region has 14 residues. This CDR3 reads CASSLRREGDTQYF. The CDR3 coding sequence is TGCGCCAGCAGCTTAAGGAGGGAAGGCGATACGCAGTATTTT.

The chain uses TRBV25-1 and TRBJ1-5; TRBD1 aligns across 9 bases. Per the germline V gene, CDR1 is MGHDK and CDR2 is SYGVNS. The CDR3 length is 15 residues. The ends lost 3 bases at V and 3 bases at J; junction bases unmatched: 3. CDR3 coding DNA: TGTGCCAGCAGTGAGACAGGGGGAAACAATCAGCCCCAGCATTTT. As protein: CASSETGGNNQPQHF.

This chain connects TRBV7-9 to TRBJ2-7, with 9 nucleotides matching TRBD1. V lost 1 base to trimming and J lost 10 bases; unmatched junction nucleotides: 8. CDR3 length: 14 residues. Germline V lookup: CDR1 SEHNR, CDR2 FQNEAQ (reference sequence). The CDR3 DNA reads TGTGCCAGCAGCTTAGGGGACAGGGTAGGTCGACAGTACTTC. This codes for CASSLGDRVGRQYF.

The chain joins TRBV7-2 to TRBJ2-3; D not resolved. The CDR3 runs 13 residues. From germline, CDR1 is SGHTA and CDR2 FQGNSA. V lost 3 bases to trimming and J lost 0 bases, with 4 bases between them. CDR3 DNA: TGTGCCAGCAGCTTTCCTAGCACAGATACGCAGTATTTT. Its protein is CASSFPSTDTQYF. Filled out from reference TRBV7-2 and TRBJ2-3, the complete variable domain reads GAGVSQSPSNKVTEKGKDVELRCDPISGHTALYWYRQSLGQGLEFLIYFQGNSAPDKSGLPSDRFSAERTGGSVSTLTIQRTQQEDSAVYLCASSFPSTDTQYFGPGTRLTVL.

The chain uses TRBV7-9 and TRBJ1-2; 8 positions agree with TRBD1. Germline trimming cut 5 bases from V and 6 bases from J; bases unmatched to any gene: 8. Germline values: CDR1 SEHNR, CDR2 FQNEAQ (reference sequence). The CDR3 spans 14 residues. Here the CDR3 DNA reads TGTGCCAGCAGCCTACAGACAGGGGAAAATGGCTACACCTTC. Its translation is CASSLQTGENGYTF. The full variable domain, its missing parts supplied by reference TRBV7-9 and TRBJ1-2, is DTGVSQNPRHKITKRGQNVTFRCDPISEHNRLYWYRQTLGQGPEFLTYFQNEAQLEKSRLLSDRFSAERPKGSFSTLEIQRTEQGDSAMYLCASSLQTGENGYTFGSGTRLTVV.